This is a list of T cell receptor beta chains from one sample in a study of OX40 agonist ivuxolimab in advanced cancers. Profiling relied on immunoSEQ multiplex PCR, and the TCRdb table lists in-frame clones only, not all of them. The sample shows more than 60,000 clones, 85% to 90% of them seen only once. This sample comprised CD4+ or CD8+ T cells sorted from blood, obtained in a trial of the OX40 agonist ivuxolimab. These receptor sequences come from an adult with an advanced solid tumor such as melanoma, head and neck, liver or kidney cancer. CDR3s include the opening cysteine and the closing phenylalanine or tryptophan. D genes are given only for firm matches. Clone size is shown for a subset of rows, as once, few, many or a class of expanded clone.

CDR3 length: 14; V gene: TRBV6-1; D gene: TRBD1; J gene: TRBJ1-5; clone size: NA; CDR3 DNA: TGTGCCAGCAGGGAAACAGGGGACCCTCGGGCCCAGCATTTT; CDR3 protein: CASRETGDPRAQHF
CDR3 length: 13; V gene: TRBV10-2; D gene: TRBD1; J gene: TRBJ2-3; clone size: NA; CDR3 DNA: TGCGCCAGCGCAGGACAGGGTCCAGATACGCAGTATTTT; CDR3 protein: CASAGQGPDTQYF
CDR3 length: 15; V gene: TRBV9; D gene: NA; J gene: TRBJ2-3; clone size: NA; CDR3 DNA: TGTGCCAGCAGCGGACTAGGCCGGCTAACAGATACGCAGTATTTT; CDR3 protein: CASSGLGRLTDTQYF
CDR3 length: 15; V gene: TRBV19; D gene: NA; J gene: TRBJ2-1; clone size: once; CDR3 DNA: TGTGCCAGTAGCATAGGGAACAGGGGACTGAATGAGCAGTTCTTC; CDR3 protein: CASSIGNRGLNEQFF
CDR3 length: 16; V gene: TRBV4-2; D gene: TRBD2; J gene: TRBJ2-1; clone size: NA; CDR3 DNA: TGTGCCAGCAGCGAATCTAGCGGGAGGTCCTACAATGAGCAGTTCTTC; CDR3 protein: CASSESSGRSYNEQFF
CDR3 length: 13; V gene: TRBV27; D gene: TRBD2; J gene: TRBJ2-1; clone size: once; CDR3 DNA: TGTGCCAGCAGTTTACAACTAGCGTATGAGCAGTTCTTC; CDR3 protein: CASSLQLAYEQFF
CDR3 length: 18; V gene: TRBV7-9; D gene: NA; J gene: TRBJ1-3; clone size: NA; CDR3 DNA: TGTGCCAGCAGCTTTACCGGGACCTCGATAAGGGGTGGAAACACCATATATTTT; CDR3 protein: CASSFTGTSIRGGNTIYF
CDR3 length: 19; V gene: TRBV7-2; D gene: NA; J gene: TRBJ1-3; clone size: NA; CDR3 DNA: TGTGCCAGCAGCCCCTCGTACCCCTTCAGAAAGTTCTCTGGAAACACCATATATTTT; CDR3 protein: CASSPSYPFRKFSGNTIYF
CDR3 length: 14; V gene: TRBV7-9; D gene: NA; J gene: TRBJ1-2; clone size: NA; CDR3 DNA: TGTGCCCTTGACCGCCACGCTAACAACTATGGCTACACCTTC; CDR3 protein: CALDRHANNYGYTF
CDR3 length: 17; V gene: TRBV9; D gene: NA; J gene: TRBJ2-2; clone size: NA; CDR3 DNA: TGTGCCAGCCGCCCTATCACGGGGGGGACAGACACCGGGGAGCTGTTTTTT; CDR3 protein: CASRPITGGTDTGELFF
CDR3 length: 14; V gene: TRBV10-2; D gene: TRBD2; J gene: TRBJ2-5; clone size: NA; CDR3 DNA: TGCGCCAGCGCCCTCGGCGGGGGACAAGAGACCCAGTACTTC; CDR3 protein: CASALGGGQETQYF
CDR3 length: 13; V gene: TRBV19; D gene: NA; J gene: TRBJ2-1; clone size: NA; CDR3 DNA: TGTGCCAGTAATCAACCTAACGACCCGGGGCAGTTCTTC; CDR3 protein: CASNQPNDPGQFF
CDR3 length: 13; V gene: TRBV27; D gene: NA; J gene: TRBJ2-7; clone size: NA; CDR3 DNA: TGTGCCAGCAGTAGGGACGGAGCCTACGAGCAGTACTTC; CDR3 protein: CASSRDGAYEQYF
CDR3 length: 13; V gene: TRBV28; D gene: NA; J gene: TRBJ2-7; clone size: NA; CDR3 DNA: TGTGCCAGCAGTTTAGAACAGACCTACGAGCAGTACTTC; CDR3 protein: CASSLEQTYEQYF
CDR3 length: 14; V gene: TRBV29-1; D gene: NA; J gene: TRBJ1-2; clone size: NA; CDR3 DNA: TGCAGCGCCGGGAGGGTTGGAGGGGACTATGGCTACACCTTC; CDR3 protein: CSAGRVGGDYGYTF
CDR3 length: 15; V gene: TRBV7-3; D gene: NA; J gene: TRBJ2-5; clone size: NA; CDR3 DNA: TGTGCCAGCAGCTTAGGAGCGGCAGGTGAAGAGACCCAGTACTTC; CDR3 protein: CASSLGAAGEETQYF
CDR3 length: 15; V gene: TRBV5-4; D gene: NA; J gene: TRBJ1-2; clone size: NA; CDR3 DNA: TGTGCCAGCAGCTTCCGGGACACGGAGGGCTATGGCTACACCTTC; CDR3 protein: CASSFRDTEGYGYTF
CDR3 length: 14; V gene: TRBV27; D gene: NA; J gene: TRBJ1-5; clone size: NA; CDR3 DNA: TGTGCCAGCGGCGGGACGGTCAAAAATCAGCCCCAGCATTTT; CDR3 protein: CASGGTVKNQPQHF
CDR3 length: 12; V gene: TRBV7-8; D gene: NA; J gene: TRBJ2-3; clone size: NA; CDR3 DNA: TGTGCCAGCAGTCGGACAACAGATACGCAGTATTTT; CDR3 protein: CASSRTTDTQYF
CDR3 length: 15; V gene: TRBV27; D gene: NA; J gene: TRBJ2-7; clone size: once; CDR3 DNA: TGTGCCAGCAGTCCCCTAGGCAGGAACTCCTACGAGCAGTACTTC; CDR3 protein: CASSPLGRNSYEQYF
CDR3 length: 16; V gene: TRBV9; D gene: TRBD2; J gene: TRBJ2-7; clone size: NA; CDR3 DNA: TGTGCCAGCAGCGTAGAGACGGGACTAGGCGGTGACGAGCAGTACTTC; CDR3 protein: CASSVETGLGGDEQYF
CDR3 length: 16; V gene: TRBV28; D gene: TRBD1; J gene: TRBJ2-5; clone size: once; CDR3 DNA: TGTGCCAGCAGTTTTTGGGACAGGGGACGGAGTGAGACCCAGTACTTC; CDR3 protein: CASSFWDRGRSETQYF
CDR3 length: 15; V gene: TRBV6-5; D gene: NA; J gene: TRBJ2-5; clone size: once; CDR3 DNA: TGTGCCAGCAGTTACACACAGGCTAGCCAAGAGACCCAGTACTTC; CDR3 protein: CASSYTQASQETQYF
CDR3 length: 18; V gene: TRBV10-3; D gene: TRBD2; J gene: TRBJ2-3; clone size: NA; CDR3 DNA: TGTGCCATCAGTGGCCTGGCGGGAGGGCCGGTAAGCACAGATACGCAGTATTTT; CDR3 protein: CAISGLAGGPVSTDTQYF
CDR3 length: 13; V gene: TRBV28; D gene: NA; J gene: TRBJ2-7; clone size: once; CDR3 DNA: TGTGCCAGCAGCTTTCGACTAGTCCACGAGCAGTACTTC; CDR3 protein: CASSFRLVHEQYF
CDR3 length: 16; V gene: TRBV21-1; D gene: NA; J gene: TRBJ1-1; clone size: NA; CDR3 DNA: TGTGCCAGCAGTGGCGCGCAAGGGGAGATAGGAGTTGAAGCTTTCTTT; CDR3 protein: CASSGAQGEIGVEAFF
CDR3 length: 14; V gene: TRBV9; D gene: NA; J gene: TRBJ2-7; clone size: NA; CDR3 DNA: TGTGCCAGCAGCCCTCGGAGGGCAGGCGGCGAGCAGTACTTC; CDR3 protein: CASSPRRAGGEQYF
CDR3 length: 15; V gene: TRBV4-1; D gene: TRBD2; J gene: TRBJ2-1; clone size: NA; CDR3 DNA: TGCGCCAGCAGCCAAGTCGAAGCGGGAGGGAATGAGCAGTTCTTC; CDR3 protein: CASSQVEAGGNEQFF
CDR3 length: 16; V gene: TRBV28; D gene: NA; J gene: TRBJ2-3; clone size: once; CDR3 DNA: TGTGCCAGCAGTTTAGACGCCACCACTAGCACAGATACGCAGTATTTT; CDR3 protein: CASSLDATTSTDTQYF
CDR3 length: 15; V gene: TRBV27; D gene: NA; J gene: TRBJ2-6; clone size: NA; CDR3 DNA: TGTGCCAGCAGTTTCGGAGGGATGGGGGCCAACGTCCTGACTTTC; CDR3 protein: CASSFGGMGANVLTF
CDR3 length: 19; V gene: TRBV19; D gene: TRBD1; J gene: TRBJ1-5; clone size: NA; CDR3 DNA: TGTGCCAGTAGCCAATCCCAGGGGGCGATTTCGATGTGGAATCAGCCCCAGCATTTT; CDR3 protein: CASSQSQGAISMWNQPQHF
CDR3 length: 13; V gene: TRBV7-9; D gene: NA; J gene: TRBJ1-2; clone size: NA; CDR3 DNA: TGTGCCTCCCGGGACGGATTATTCTATGGCTACACCTTC; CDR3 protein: CASRDGLFYGYTF
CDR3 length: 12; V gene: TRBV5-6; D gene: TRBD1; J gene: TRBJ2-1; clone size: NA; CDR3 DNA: TGTGCCAGCAGCGCCAGGGGGAATGAGCAGTTCTTC; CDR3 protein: CASSARGNEQFF
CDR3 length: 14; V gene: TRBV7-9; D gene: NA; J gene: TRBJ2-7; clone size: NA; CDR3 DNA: TGTGCCAGCAGCTTCCGGGACGGTACTCTCGAGCAGTACTTC; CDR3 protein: CASSFRDGTLEQYF
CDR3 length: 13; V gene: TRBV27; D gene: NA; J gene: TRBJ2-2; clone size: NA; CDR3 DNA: TGTGCCAGCGGACACCAGAACACCGGGGAGCTGTTTTTT; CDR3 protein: CASGHQNTGELFF
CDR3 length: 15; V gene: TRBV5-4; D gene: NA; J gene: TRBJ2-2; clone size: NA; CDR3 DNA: TGTGCCAGCAGCCCCCTGTGGGGCGACACCGGGGAGCTGTTTTTT; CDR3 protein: CASSPLWGDTGELFF
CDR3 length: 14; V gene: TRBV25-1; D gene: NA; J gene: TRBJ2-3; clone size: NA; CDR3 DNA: TGTGCCAGCAGTGAGTATGGCCTCTGGGATACGCAGTATTTT; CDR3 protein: CASSEYGLWDTQYF
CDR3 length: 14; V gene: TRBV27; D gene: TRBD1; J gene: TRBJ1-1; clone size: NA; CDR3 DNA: TGTGCCAGCTGGGACAGCCATGGGAACACTGAAGCTTTCTTT; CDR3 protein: CASWDSHGNTEAFF
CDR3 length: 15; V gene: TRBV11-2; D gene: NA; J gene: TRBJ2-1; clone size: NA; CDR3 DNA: TGTGCCAGCAGCTTGCTCAATTCGCCCTACAATGAGCAGTTCTTC; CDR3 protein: CASSLLNSPYNEQFF
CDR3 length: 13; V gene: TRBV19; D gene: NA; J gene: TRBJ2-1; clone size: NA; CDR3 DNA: TGTGCCAGTAGTATCGACGACGTAAATGAGCAGTTCTTC; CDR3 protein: CASSIDDVNEQFF
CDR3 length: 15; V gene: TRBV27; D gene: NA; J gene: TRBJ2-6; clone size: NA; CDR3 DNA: TGTGCCAGCAGTTATTGGTTTGCTGGGGCCAACGTCCTGACTTTC; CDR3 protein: CASSYWFAGANVLTF
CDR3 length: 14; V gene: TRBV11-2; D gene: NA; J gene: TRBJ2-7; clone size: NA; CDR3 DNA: TGTGCCAGCAGCTTAAAGAGGTTAGCCTACGAGCAGTACTTC; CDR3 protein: CASSLKRLAYEQYF
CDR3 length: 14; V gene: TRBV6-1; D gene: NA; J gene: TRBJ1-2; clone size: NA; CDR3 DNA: TGTGCCAGCAGTTCTCATTATGGAAACTATGGCTACACCTTC; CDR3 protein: CASSSHYGNYGYTF
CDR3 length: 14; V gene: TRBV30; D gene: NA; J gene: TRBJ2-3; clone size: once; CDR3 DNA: TGTGCCTGGAGTCGGGCGGAACGCACAGATACGCAGTATTTT; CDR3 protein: CAWSRAERTDTQYF
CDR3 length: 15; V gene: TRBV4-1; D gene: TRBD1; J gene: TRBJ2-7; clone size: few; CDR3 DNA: TGCGCCAGCAGCTTGAGGACAGGGGCCCCCTACGAGCAGTACTTC; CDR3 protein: CASSLRTGAPYEQYF
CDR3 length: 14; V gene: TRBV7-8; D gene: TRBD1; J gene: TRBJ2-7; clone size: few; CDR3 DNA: TGTGCCAGCAGCTTAAGACAGGGGATTTACGAGCAGTACTTC; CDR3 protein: CASSLRQGIYEQYF
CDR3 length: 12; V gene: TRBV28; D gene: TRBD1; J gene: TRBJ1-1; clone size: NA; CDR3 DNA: TGTGCCAGCAGACAACAGGGGGCGCCCGCTTTCTTT; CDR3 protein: CASRQQGAPAFF